A single sample is the source of the 7 T cell receptor beta chains below, sequenced in a study of regulatory T cells in long-lasting Graves disease. Time point reported: newly diagnosed GD, antithyroid drugs for less than 3 months. After RNA was extracted from PBMCs, the TCR library was made from it. iRepertoire HTBI primers and Arm-PCR of CDR3 regions built TCR beta libraries. Using its own MiXCR run on the multiplex PCR reads, TCRdb lists one record per CDR3 protein. Of roughly 520,000 distinct CDR3 sequences detected, 12% appear once; the ten largest clones hold roughly 9.3%. This sample also appeared in a second study, on T cells in Graves' hyperthyroidism and ophthalmopathy.

This material consisted of peripheral blood mononuclear cells (PBMCs), taken at new diagnosis, from a patient treated with antithyroid drugs. All receptors come from a woman under 40 with Graves disease.

This clonotype was counted a few times. CDR3 loop: CSARDRQGSYGYTF. The CDR3 nucleotides read TGCAGTGCTAGGGATAGACAGGGATCCTATGGCTACACCTTC. The chain has TRBV20-1 and TRBJ1-2; 7 bases are shared with TRBD1. Germline CDR1 reads DFQATT; CDR2 reads SNEGSKA (reference sequence). Losses at the gene ends were 3 bases for V and 4 bases for J; bases not matched to a gene: 8. The CDR3 is 14 amino acids.

The rearrangement links TRBV20-1 to TRBJ2-1, with unresolved D. Per the germline V gene, CDR1 is DFQATT and CDR2 is SNEGSKA (reference sequence). This CDR3 is 16 amino acids long. V lost 1 base, J lost 6 bases, and 19 bases lay in between. CDR3 region: CSARGSEAHVSNEQFF. The CDR3, as DNA: TGCAGTGCTAGAGGTAGTGAGGCCCACGTATCCAATGAGCAGTTCTTC.

This clonotype was picked up many times. The J gene is TRBJ2-2, the V gene TRBV12-3 or TRBV12-4, with 10 bases that match TRBD1. The V segment lost 3 bases and the J segment 5 bases; nucleotides outside the gene matches: 6. The CDR3 contains 16 residues. CDR3 DNA sequence: TGTGCCAGCAGTTTCCCCGGGACAGGGGCTACCGGGGAGCTGTTTTTT. Translated, it gives CASSFPGTGATGELFF.

The chain is built from TRBV20-1 and TRBJ1-3; D remains ambiguous. In germline, CDR1 is DFQATT, CDR2 SNEGSKA (reference sequence). Trimming cost V 1 base and J 0 bases, with 7 bases left between them. The CDR3 runs to 14 residues. CDR3: CSARGGISGNTIYF. The CDR3 region has the DNA TGCAGTGCTAGAGGCGGCATCTCTGGAAACACCATATATTTT.

The table lists this clonotype with many counts. This rearrangement joins TRBV20-1 to TRBJ2-3; 13 nucleotides line up with TRBD2. Germline V gene data show CDR1 as DFQATT and CDR2 as SNEGSKA (reference sequence). The V gene end was trimmed by 5 bases and the J gene end by 6 bases; junction bases not matched to a gene: 8. CDR3 length: 15 amino acids. CDR3 sequence: CSAPWTSGSRDTQYF. The CDR3 region has the DNA TGCAGTGCTCCCTGGACTAGCGGGAGTAGGGATACGCAGTATTTT.

This clonotype has at least ten counts. This chain links TRBV7-2 with TRBJ1-3; D is undetermined. Trimming stripped 2 bases from V and 4 bases from J, with 9 bases between. The germline CDR1 and CDR2 sequences are SGHTA and FQGNSA. The CDR3 covers 14 residues. The CDR3 is CASSLKAGGNTIYF. Here the CDR3 DNA reads TGTGCCAGCAGCTTAAAGGCTGGCGGAAACACCATATATTTT.

In its sample, this clonotype was seen many times. CDR3 coding DNA: TGTGCCATCAGTGAGGGCAGTGCCGGGGAGACCCAGTACTTC. It codes for CAISEGSAGETQYF. The chain uses TRBV10-3 and TRBJ2-5; D ambiguous. Germline CDR1 is ENHRY and CDR2 is SYGVKD. Deletions cut 2 bases from V and 5 bases from J, with 12 bases between. The CDR3 spans 14 residues.